The 23 T cell receptor beta chains below all came from one sample that was sequenced in a study of blood T cell repertoires in COVID-19. Produced via immunoSEQ multiplex PCR; TCRdb's table is partial and in-frame only. The sample yields around 170,000 clones, roughly four fifths seen once. The material sequenced was peripheral blood. The origin of the receptors is a woman between 65 and 79 years old with COVID-19, enrolled during active disease.

The V call is TRBV5-4, the J call TRBJ2-5, with D unresolved. Trimming took 0 bases from V and 5 from J, leaving 5 bases between them. CDR3 length equals 12 residues. CDR1 SGHNT and CDR2 YYREEE come from the germline V gene (reference sequence). DNA of the CDR3: TGTGCCAGCAGCTTGGCCAGTGAGACCCAGTACTTC. Amino acid sequence: CASSLASETQYF.

The chain is built from TRBV19 and TRBJ1-5; 8 positions match TRBD1. Per germline, CDR1 LNHDA and CDR2 SQIVND (reference sequence). The trim removed 2 bases at V and 2 bases at J, leaving 2 bases unmatched. CDR3 length: 15 residues. CDR3 DNA sequence: TGTGCCAGTAGTATAACAGGGGGAGGCAATCAGCCCCAGCATTTT. Residues: CASSITGGGNQPQHF. The variable domain in full, with the rest retrieved from reference TRBV19 and TRBJ1-5, is DGGITQSPKYLFRKEGQNVTLSCEQNLNHDAMYWYRQDPGQGLRLIYYSQIVNDFQKGDIAEGYSVSREKKESFPLTVTSAQKNPTAFYLCASSITGGGNQPQHFGDGTRLSIL.

CDR3 in DNA: TGTGCCAGCTCACTTTACAGGCGTTACACCGGGGAGCTGTTTTTT. Translated: CASSLYRRYTGELFF. The gene calls are TRBV18 and TRBJ2-2; tentatively, D is TRBD1 (5 bases). CDR1 and CDR2 (germline): KGHSH, LQKENI. This CDR3 is 15 amino acids long. V was shortened by 4 bases and J by 3 bases, with 12 bases between the two germline ends.

This rearrangement joins TRBV14 to TRBJ2-3, with 8 positions matching TRBD1. Germline V CDR1 and CDR2: SGHDN, FVKESK. CDR3 length: 15 amino acids. V trimming: 6 bases; J trimming: 2 bases; junction bases outside the gene matches: 7. CDR3 amino acids: CASSSGTGATDTQYF. The CDR3 nucleotides are TGTGCCAGCAGTTCCGGGACAGGTGCCACAGATACGCAGTATTTT.

This clone was seen a handful of times. CDR3 sequence reads: CASSLLAVTTDTQYF. CDR3 nucleotides: TGTGCCAGCAGCTTATTAGCGGTTACCACAGATACGCAGTATTTT. This chain connects TRBV7-2 to TRBJ2-3; D perhaps matches TRBD2 (6 bases). In germline, CDR1 is SGHTA, CDR2 FQGNSA. V lost 2 bases, J lost 2 bases, and 11 bases lay in between. CDR3 size: 15 residues.

CDR3 DNA: TGTGCCAGCAGCCTCGGGACTAGCGGGAGACCATACGAGCAGTACTTC. Translated, it gives CASSLGTSGRPYEQYF. The chain uses TRBV5-5 and TRBJ2-7, with 14 bases fitting TRBD2. This CDR3 is built from 16 residues. V lost 4 bases, J lost 4 bases, and 7 bases stayed unmatched. Looked up from germline, CDR1 is SGHKS and CDR2 is YYEKEE (reference sequence).

The chain is built from TRBV5-4 and TRBJ1-5; D not resolved. Germline V gives CDR1 SGHNT, CDR2 YYREEE (reference sequence). Deletions cut 2 bases from V and 3 bases from J, with 3 bases between. The CDR3 loop spans 12 amino acids. The CDR3 spells CASSFLNQPQHF. CDR3 sequence (DNA): TGTGCCAGCAGCTTCCTCAATCAGCCCCAGCATTTT. Filled out from reference TRBV5-4 and TRBJ1-5, the complete variable domain reads ETGVTQSPTHLIKTRGQQVTLRCSSQSGHNTVSWYQQALGQGPQFIFQYYREEENGRGNFPPRFSGLQFPNYSSELNVNALELDDSALYLCASSFLNQPQHFGDGTRLSIL.

V usage is TRBV7-2 and J usage is TRBJ1-6; 9 nucleotides match TRBD1. V was pared by 4 bases and J by 7 bases, with 2 bases of the junction left unmatched. The CDR3 spans 14 residues. Germline V CDR1 and CDR2: SGHTA, FQGNSA. The CDR3: CASSYRGQNSPLHF. DNA of the CDR3: TGTGCCAGCAGCTACAGGGGGCAGAATTCACCCCTCCACTTT.

The chain combines TRBV7-2 with TRBJ2-1, with 8 bases matching TRBD2. The CDR3 has 15 residues. With 2 bases clipped from V and 5 bases from J, the junction kept 5 bases outside the gene matches. Germline V CDR1 and CDR2: SGHTA, FQGNSA. The CDR3 DNA reads TGTGCCAGCAGCTTAAACGGGAGGGCTCACAATGAGCAGTTCTTC. It translates to CASSLNGRAHNEQFF.

The chain uses TRBV5-4 and TRBJ2-1; the D gene is possibly TRBD1 (6 bases). Germline loops: CDR1 SGHNT, CDR2 YYREEE (reference sequence). With 2 bases removed from V and 10 bases from J, the gap between germline ends came to 22 bases. The CDR3 sequence is 16 residues long. CDR3 sequence (DNA): TGTGCCAGCAGCTTTGAACCTACAGGGCAAAGGGAAGAGCAGTTCTTC. This encodes CASSFEPTGQREEQFF. Filled out from reference TRBV5-4 and TRBJ2-1, the complete variable domain reads ETGVTQSPTHLIKTRGQQVTLRCSSQSGHNTVSWYQQALGQGPQFIFQYYREEENGRGNFPPRFSGLQFPNYSSELNVNALELDDSALYLCASSFEPTGQREEQFFGPGTRLTVL.

V and J are TRBV28 and TRBJ1-1; D remains ambiguous. Trimming removed 5 bases from V and 1 base from J, with 2 bases in between. Germline-derived CDR1 and CDR2 are MDHEN and SYDVKM. This CDR3 is built from 11 residues. The CDR3 DNA reads TGTGCCAGCAGTCGGAACACTGAAGCTTTCTTT. It encodes CASSRNTEAFF. Drawing the rest from reference TRBV28 and TRBJ1-1, the complete variable domain is DVKVTQSSRYLVKRTGEKVFLECVQDMDHENMFWYRQDPGLGLRLIYFSYDVKMKEKGDIPEGYSVSREKKERFSLILESASTNQTSMYLCASSRNTEAFFGQGTRLTVV.

The chain carries TRBV7-9 and TRBJ2-7; tentative D call: TRBD2 (6 bases). Trimming pared 6 bases from V and 3 bases from J, leaving 18 bases between. This CDR3 is 15 amino acids long. The germline V gene encodes CDR1 SEHNR and CDR2 FQNEAQ (reference sequence). In nucleotides, the CDR3 is TGTGCCAGCAGGCCCACTAGCCGCCCATTCTACGAGCAGTACTTC. It encodes CASRPTSRPFYEQYF. The full variable domain, its missing parts supplied by reference TRBV7-9 and TRBJ2-7, is DTGVSQNPRHKITKRGQNVTFRCDPISEHNRLYWYRQTLGQGPEFLTYFQNEAQLEKSRLLSDRFSAERPKGSFSTLEIQRTEQGDSAMYLCASRPTSRPFYEQYFGPGTRLTVT.

The genes are TRBV6-6 and TRBJ2-7, with D possibly TRBD1 on 5 matching bases. This CDR3 is 14 amino acids long. The ends were cut back, 6 bases at V and 9 bases at J, with 21 bases in the middle. CDR1 is MNHNY, CDR2 SVGAGI, per germline (reference sequence). For the CDR3, the DNA is TGTGCCAGCAGCTCGAGATCGACAGCCCAGGGGCAGTACTTC. The encoded protein is CASSSRSTAQGQYF.

This sequence joins TRBV7-9 and TRBJ1-2; TRBD1 matches 8 bases. Germline V gives CDR1 SEHNR, CDR2 FQNEAQ (reference sequence). V shed 5 bases, J shed 5 bases, and the junction held 7 bases outside the gene matches. The CDR3 totals 14 residues. The DNA of the CDR3 is TGTGCCAGCAGCCTAGACAGGGGAGAATATGGCTACACCTTC. Its protein is CASSLDRGEYGYTF.

The chain is built from TRBV5-1 and TRBJ2-1; TRBD2 is a possible D gene (5 bases). Germline CDR1 SGHRS, CDR2 YFSETQ. With 7 bases removed from V and 2 bases from J, the gap between germline ends came to 16 bases. The CDR3 length is 15 residues. CDR3 nucleotide sequence: TGCGCCAGCCGCATTGGGAGCGGACCCTACAATGAGCAGTTCTTC. This sequence encodes CASRIGSGPYNEQFF.

The table lists this clone with a few counts. The chain combines TRBV7-2 with TRBJ1-2; tentative D call: TRBD1 (5 bases). CDR3 length: 12 amino acids. Trimming cost V 6 bases and J 4 bases, with 9 bases left between them. Germline lookup yields CDR1 SGHTA and CDR2 FQGNSA. The DNA of the CDR3 is TGTGCCAGCAGTCCCGACAGCTATGGCTACACCTTC. It specifies CASSPDSYGYTF.

J is TRBJ2-7 and V is TRBV4-1; D is unresolved. V was trimmed by 0 bases and J by 2 bases, leaving 11 bases between them. This CDR3 region has 15 residues. Germline CDR1 MGHRA, CDR2 YSYEKL. The CDR3 DNA sequence: TGCGCCAGCAGCCAAGATCGGTTCGGTGCCTACGAGCAGTACTTC. Translation: CASSQDRFGAYEQYF.

This chain connects TRBV30 to TRBJ1-5; 8 bases are a match to TRBD1. Per the germline V gene, CDR1 is GTSNPN and CDR2 is SVGIG (reference sequence). The J segment lost 4 bases and the V segment lost 1 base, leaving 3 bases of the junction unmatched. The CDR3 loop spans 14 amino acids. CDR3 sequence (DNA): TGTGCCTGGAGTGCCAACAGGGGGAATCAGCCCCAGCATTTT. Translating gives CAWSANRGNQPQHF. Based on the CDR3 plus reference TRBV30 and TRBJ1-5, the full variable domain is SQTIHQWPATLVQPVGSPLSLECTVEGTSNPNLYWYRQAAGRGLQLLFYSVGIGQISSEVPQNLSASRPQDRQFILSSKKLLLSDSGFYLCAWSANRGNQPQHFGDGTRLSIL.

The count of this clone is one. J is TRBJ1-6 and V is TRBV27; D gene ambiguous. The CDR3 sequence is 16 residues long. V dropped 4 bases and J dropped 5 bases, with 15 bases sitting between them. Germline loops: CDR1 MNHEY, CDR2 SMNVEV (reference sequence). Here the CDR3 DNA reads TGTGCCAGCAGTTGGGGAGGGTTGGACCATAATTCACCCCTCCACTTT. The encoded protein is CASSWGGLDHNSPLHF.

This clone has only a few counts. The V gene is TRBV28, the J gene TRBJ1-1, with D hard to call. V lost 7 bases and J 10 bases, leaving 13 bases between the germline ends. Germline CDR1 is MDHEN and CDR2 is SYDVKM. The CDR3 extends over 11 amino acids. The CDR3 spells CASTHPSGAFF. The CDR3 nucleotides are TGTGCCAGCACCCATCCTTCCGGAGCTTTCTTT. Using reference TRBV28 and TRBJ1-1 for the parts outside the CDR3, the full variable domain is DVKVTQSSRYLVKRTGEKVFLECVQDMDHENMFWYRQDPGLGLRLIYFSYDVKMKEKGDIPEGYSVSREKKERFSLILESASTNQTSMYLCASTHPSGAFFGQGTRLTVV.

The V call is TRBV12-3 or TRBV12-4, the J call TRBJ2-7; TRBD2 aligns across 8 bases. The CDR3 runs to 13 residues. Trimming removed 4 bases from V and 5 bases from J; junction bases left unmatched: 4. The CDR3 protein is CASSSRLAHEQYF. The CDR3 DNA follows: TGTGCCAGCAGTTCTCGACTAGCGCACGAGCAGTACTTC.

The sample holds a few counts of this clone. The chain carries TRBV9 and TRBJ2-1; tentatively, D is TRBD2 (6 bases). V lost 3 bases and J 3 bases, leaving 13 bases between the germline ends. This CDR3 is built from 15 residues. Germline V gives CDR1 SGDLS, CDR2 YYNGEE. Written as DNA, the CDR3 is TGTGCCAGCAGCGATTTGGGCGGGAACTACAATGAGCAGTTCTTC. Translated: CASSDLGGNYNEQFF.

The chain recombines TRBV5-6 with TRBJ1-1; 9 positions match TRBD1. The CDR3 has 15 amino acids. The V gene end was trimmed by 4 bases and the J gene end by 4 bases; junction bases not matched to a gene: 8. In germline, CDR1 is SGHDT, CDR2 YYEEEE. The CDR3 is CASSRYEDRGTEAFF. The CDR3 nucleotides are TGTGCCAGCAGCCGTTATGAGGACAGGGGCACTGAAGCTTTCTTT. The complete variable domain, with remaining parts taken from reference TRBV5-6 and TRBJ1-1, reads DAGVTQSPTHLIKTRGQQVTLRCSPKSGHDTVSWYQQALGQGPQFIFQYYEEEERQRGNFPDRFSGHQFPNYSSELNVNALLLGDSALYLCASSRYEDRGTEAFFGQGTRLTVV.